A selection of T cell receptor beta chains follows, all from one sample in a study of T-cell reconstitution after alpha-beta-depleted transplantation in children. MiXCR, applied by TCRdb to the PCR reads, yields one record per CDR3 protein. The table has about 580,000 distinct CDR3 sequences, about 23% seen once. Here the sequenced sample was PBMCs, mostly from graft donor cells, taken 360 days after TCRalphabeta/CD19-depleted stem cell transplant. All receptors come from a boy under two years old who had a stem cell transplant for acute myeloid leukemia, so the T cells may come from the graft donor. Each CDR3 is given with its conserved first and last residue. D genes are given only for firm matches. Clone size is shown for a subset of rows, as once, few, many or a class of expanded clone.

TRBV7-2,TRBD1,NA,TRBJ2-1,TGTGCCAGCAGCTACCGCCGCACAGGGGGCGGGGAGCAGTTCTTC,CASSYRRTGGGEQFF
TRBV4-2,NA,NA,TRBJ1-5,TGTGCCAGCAGCCAAGATATTGCGGGGGGTCAGCCCCAGCATTTT,CASSQDIAGGQPQHF
TRBV19,NA,NA,TRBJ2-3,TGTGCCAGTAGTATTGGGGTGGTCGGCACAGATACGCAGTATTTT,CASSIGVVGTDTQYF
TRBV20-1,NA,few,TRBJ1-6,TGCAGTGCTAGAGCCACAGGATTTAATTCACCCCTCCACTTT,CSARATGFNSPLHF
TRBV24-1,TRBD1,few,TRBJ2-5,TGTGCCACCAGTGACGGTCGACAGGGTAGAGGGGAGACCCAGTACTTC,CATSDGRQGRGETQYF
TRBV29-1,NA,many,TRBJ2-7,TGCAGCGTAATTACAGGGTGGAGGGCCTACGAGCAGTACTTC,CSVITGWRAYEQYF
TRBV9,TRBD1,few,TRBJ2-2,TGTGCCAGCACCCCCCGTGAGGGGGCTCGCACCGGGGAGCTGTTTTTT,CASTPREGARTGELFF
TRBV3-1,NA,NA,TRBJ2-7,TGTGCCAGCAGACGGACAGATCAGGGAATCTACGAGCAGTACTTC,CASRRTDQGIYEQYF
TRBV5-1,TRBD2,NA,TRBJ2-1,TGCGCCAGCAGCCCGGACGGGACTAGATACAATGAGCAGTTCTTC,CASSPDGTRYNEQFF
TRBV6-1,TRBD1,many,TRBJ2-7,TGTGCCAGCAGCCCTGTACAGGGGGACTACGAGCAGTACTTC,CASSPVQGDYEQYF
TRBV12-3/TRBV12-4,TRBD1,NA,TRBJ2-3,TGTGCCGAGGGGGCAAGCACAGATACGCAGTATTTT,CAEGASTDTQYF
TRBV5-8,NA,many,TRBJ2-5,TGTGCCAGCAGCCTGGGAAGCGGTGAGACCCAGTACTTC,CASSLGSGETQYF
TRBV5-1,NA,many,TRBJ1-6,TGCGCCAGCAGCTTGAGGGGGTATAATTCACCCCTCCACTTT,CASSLRGYNSPLHF
TRBV5-5,NA,few,TRBJ1-6,TGTGCCAGCAGCCCAAGACCACCGAGCTCCTATAATTCACCCCTCCACTTT,CASSPRPPSSYNSPLHF